This T cell receptor (beta chain) is drawn from a study of T-cell memory formation after mild COVID-19. The CDR3 covers 17 residues. With 0 bases removed from V and 0 bases from J, the gap between germline ends came to 17 bases. CDR1 and CDR2 (germline): SQVTM, ANQGSEA. This clonotype was seen more than once but under ten times. TCRdb fed the 5' RACE reads into MiXCR, producing one record per CDR3 protein. The sample yields a few hundred thousand distinct CDR3 sequences, around 27% seen once. The sample consisted of PBMCs or a T cell subset sorted from them (not recorded which). The chain is built from TRBV29-1 and TRBJ1-2; D perhaps matches TRBD1 (5 bases). This clonotype was obtained from an adult woman who had mild COVID-19 (a few samples of this study predate the infection). Cell type and time point are not known. The CDR3 here is CSVEEGTGQGPNYGYTF. CDR3 nucleotides: TGCAGCGTTGAAGAAGGGACCGGGCAGGGCCCTAACTATGGCTACACCTTC.